This TCR beta chain was sequenced in a study of blood T cells in healthy people across ages. The V gene's germline CDR1 is MDHEN and CDR2 SYDVKM. V gave up 6 bases and J gave up 0 bases; unmatched junction bases: 5. The CDR3 contains 16 residues. Next came a second PCR, run for roughly 6 to 11 cycles, which used a sample-barcoded 5' primer along with a J-beta primer mix. Each TCR beta cDNA got a 12-nucleotide random molecular identifier. TCRdb called the 5' RACE reads again in MiXCR, with one record for every CDR3 protein. The sample contains roughly 2 million distinct CDR3 sequences, less than 50% of which appear only once.

Material: blood. The clonotype was recovered from a woman aged 40 to 50 in good health. The rearrangement uses TRBV28 and TRBJ2-6; 7 positions agree with TRBD2. CDR3 coding DNA: TGTGCCAGCAGAGGAGGGGAGGGCTCTGGGGCCAACGTCCTGACTTTC. Protein: CASRGGEGSGANVLTF.